These 3 T cell receptor beta chains were all obtained from the same sample, sequenced in a study of T cell clonality in common variable immunodeficiency. Repertoires were generated with immunoSEQ multiplex PCR, while TCRdb's copy carries only in-frame clones and drops some. The sample contains over 40,000 clones, none of them singletons. Specimen: peripheral blood mononuclear cells. These receptors originate from a person aged 18 to 75 in good health.

This clone has ten or more counts. The CDR3 end lies 3 residues beyond the end of the read and is filled in from the germline J gene. This chain joins TRBV10-3 and TRBJ1-5; TRBD1 aligns across 7 bases. CDR3 length: 13 residues. J was trimmed by 4 bases and V by 10 bases; bases with no gene match: 7. Germline V lookup: CDR1 ENHRY, CDR2 SYGVKD. The sequenced CDR3 bases are TGTGCCACAGGGGGTGGCCCGAATCAGCCC. Its protein is CATGGGPNQP. The whole CDR3 sequence reads CATGGGPNQPQHF.

This clone was recorded at least ten times. Read sequence stops 3 residues before the CDR3 end, and the germline J gene provides the missing end. V and J are TRBV7-2 and TRBJ2-3, with 12 bases that match TRBD2. The CDR3 sequence is 18 residues long. Germline-derived CDR1 and CDR2 are SGHTA and FQGNSA. V lost 0 bases and J lost 3; bases outside the gene matches: 7. The CDR3 DNA, read in part, is TGTGCCAGCAGCTTAGCGAGGTCTAGCGGGGGGGAAACAGATACG. This encodes CASSLARSSGGETDT. The full-length CDR3 reads as CASSLARSSGGETDTQYF. The full variable domain, completed using reference TRBV7-2 and TRBJ2-3, is GAGVSQSPSNKVTEKGKDVELRCDPISGHTALYWYRQSLGQGLEFLIYFQGNSAPDKSGLPSDRFSAERTGGSVSTLTIQRTQQEDSAVYLCASSLARSSGGETDTQYFGPGTRLTVL.

This clone was seen at least ten times. The read halts 3 residues ahead of the CDR3 end, with the missing end drawn from the germline J gene. The chain employs TRBV5-1 and TRBJ2-2; D perhaps matches TRBD1 (6 bases). Germline V gene lookup returns CDR1 SGHRS and CDR2 YFSETQ. The V end was cut by 4 bases, the J end by 7 bases, with 14 bases between. The CDR3 runs to 14 residues. CDR3 protein: CASSPLEGGGELFF. CDR3 bases read: TGCGCCAGCAGCCCGCTGGAAGGGGGCGGGGAG.